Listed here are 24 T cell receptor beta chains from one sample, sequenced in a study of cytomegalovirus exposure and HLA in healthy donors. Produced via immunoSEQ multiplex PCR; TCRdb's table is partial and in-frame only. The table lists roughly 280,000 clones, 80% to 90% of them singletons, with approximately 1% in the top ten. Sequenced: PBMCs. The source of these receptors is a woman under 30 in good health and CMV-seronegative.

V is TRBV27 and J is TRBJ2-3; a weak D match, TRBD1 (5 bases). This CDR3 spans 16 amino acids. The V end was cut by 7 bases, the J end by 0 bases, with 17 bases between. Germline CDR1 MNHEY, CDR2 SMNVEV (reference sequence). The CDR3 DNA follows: TGTGCCAGCACCTATTCCGCAGGGATAAGCACAGATACGCAGTATTTT. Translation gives CASTYSAGISTDTQYF.

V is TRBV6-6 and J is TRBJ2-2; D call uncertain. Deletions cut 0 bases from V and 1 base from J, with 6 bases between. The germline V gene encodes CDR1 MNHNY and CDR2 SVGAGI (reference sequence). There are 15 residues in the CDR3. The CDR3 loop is CASSYSPGNTGELFF. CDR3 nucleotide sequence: TGTGCCAGCAGTTACTCGCCGGGGAACACCGGGGAGCTGTTTTTT.

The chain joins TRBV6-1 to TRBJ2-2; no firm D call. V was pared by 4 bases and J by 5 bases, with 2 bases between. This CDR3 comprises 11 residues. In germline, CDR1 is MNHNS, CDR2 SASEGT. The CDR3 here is CASSATGELFF. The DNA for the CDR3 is TGTGCCAGCAGTGCTACCGGGGAGCTGTTTTTT.

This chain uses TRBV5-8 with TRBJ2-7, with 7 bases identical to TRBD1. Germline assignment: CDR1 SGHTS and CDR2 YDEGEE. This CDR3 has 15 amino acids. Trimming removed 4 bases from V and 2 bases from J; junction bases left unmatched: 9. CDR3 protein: CASSRTKTGTYEQYF. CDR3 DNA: TGTGCCAGCAGCCGAACCAAGACAGGGACCTACGAGCAGTACTTC.

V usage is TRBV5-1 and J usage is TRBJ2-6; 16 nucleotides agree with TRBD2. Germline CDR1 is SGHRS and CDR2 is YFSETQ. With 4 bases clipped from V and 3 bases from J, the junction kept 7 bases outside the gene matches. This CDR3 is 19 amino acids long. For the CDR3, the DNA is TGCGCCAGCAGCCCTGGGACTAGCGGGGGGGCCGGTGGGGCCAACGTCCTGACTTTC. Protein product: CASSPGTSGGAGGANVLTF.

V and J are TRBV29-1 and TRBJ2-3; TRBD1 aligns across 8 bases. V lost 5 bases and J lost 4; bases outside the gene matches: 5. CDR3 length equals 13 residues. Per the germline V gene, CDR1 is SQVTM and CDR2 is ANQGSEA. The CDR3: CSVRSGGPDTQYF. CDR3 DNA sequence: TGCAGCGTTAGGTCAGGGGGCCCAGATACGCAGTATTTT.

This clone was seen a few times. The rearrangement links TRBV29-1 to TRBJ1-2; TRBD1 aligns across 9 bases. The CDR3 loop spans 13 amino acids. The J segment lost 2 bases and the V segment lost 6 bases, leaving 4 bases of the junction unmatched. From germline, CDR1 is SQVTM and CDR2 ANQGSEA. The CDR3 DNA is TGCAGCGTCACCGGGACAGGGAACTATGGCTACACCTTC. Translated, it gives CSVTGTGNYGYTF.

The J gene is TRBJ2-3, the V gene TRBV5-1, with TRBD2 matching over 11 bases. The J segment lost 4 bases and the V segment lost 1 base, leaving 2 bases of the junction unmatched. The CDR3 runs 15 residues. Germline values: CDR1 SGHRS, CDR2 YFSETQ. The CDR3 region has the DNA TGCGCCAGCAGCTTGTCTAGCGGGAGGCCAGATACGCAGTATTTT. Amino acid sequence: CASSLSSGRPDTQYF.

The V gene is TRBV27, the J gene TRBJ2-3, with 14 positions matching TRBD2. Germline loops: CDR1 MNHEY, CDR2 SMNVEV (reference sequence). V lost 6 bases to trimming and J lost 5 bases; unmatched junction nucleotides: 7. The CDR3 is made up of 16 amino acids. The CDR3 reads CASRSGLAGVGDTQYF. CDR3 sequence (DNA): TGTGCCAGCAGATCGGGACTAGCGGGAGTCGGAGATACGCAGTATTTT.

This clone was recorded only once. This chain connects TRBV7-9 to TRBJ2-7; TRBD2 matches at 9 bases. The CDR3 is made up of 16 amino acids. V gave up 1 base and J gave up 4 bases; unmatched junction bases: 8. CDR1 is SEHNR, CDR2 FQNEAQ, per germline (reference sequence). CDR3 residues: CASSLGSGGRTYEQYF. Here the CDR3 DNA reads TGTGCCAGCAGCTTAGGTAGCGGGGGCCGTACGTACGAGCAGTACTTC.

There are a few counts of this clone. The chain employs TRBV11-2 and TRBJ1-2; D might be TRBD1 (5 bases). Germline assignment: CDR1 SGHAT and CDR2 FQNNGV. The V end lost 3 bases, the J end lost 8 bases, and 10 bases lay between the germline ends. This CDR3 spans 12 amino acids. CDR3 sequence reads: CASSFQGSGYTF. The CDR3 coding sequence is TGTGCCAGCAGCTTCCAGGGCAGCGGCTACACCTTC.

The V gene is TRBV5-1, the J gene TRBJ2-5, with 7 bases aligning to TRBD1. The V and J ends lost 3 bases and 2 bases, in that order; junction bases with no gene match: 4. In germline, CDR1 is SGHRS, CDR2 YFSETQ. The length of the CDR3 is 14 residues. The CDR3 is CASSWGTEQETQYF. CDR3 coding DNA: TGCGCCAGCAGCTGGGGGACAGAGCAAGAGACCCAGTACTTC.

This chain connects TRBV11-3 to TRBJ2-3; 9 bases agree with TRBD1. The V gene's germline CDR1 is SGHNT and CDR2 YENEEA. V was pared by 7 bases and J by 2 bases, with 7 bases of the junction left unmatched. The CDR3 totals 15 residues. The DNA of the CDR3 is TGTGCCAGCACCGGACAGGGGACGTCCACAGATACGCAGTATTTT. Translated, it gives CASTGQGTSTDTQYF.

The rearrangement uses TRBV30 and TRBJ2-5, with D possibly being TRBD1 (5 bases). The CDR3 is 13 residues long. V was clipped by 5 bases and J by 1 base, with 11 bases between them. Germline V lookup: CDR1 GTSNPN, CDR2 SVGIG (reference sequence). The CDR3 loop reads CAWAEGAQETQYF. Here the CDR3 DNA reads TGTGCCTGGGCAGAAGGGGCCCAAGAGACCCAGTACTTC.

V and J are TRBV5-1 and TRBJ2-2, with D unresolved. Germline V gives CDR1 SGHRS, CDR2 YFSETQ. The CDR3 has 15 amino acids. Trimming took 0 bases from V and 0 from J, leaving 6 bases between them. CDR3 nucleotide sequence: TGCGCCAGCAGCTTGGCACAAACGAACACCGGGGAGCTGTTTTTT. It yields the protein CASSLAQTNTGELFF.

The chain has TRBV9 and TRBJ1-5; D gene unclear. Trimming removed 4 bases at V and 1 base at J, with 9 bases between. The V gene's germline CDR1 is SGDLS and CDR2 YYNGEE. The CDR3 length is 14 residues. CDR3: CASSRQASNQPQHF. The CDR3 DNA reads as TGTGCCAGCAGCCGTCAAGCGAGCAATCAGCCCCAGCATTTT.

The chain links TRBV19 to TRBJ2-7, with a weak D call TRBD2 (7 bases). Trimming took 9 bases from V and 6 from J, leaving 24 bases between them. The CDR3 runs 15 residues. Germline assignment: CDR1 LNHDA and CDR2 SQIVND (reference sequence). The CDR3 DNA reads TGTGCCAGCGGAGGGGGGGCAGGACCAACCGCCGAGCAGTACTTC. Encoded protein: CASGGGAGPTAEQYF.

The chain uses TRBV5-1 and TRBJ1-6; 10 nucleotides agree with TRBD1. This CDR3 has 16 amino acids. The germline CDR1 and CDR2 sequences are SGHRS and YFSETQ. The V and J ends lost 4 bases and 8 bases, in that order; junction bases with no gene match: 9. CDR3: CASSPGTGDLHSPLHF. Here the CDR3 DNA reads TGCGCCAGCAGCCCTGGGACAGGGGATTTGCATTCACCCCTCCACTTT.

CDR3 nucleotide sequence: TGCGCCAGCAGCCAAGAAAACGGGGGATCCTACAATGAGCAGTTCTTC. It yields the protein CASSQENGGSYNEQFF. The rearrangement joins TRBV4-3 to TRBJ2-1; TRBD2 might be the D (6 bases). CDR3 length equals 16 residues. The germline gives CDR1 LGHNA, CDR2 YSLEER. V was trimmed by 0 bases and J by 1 base, leaving 10 bases between them.

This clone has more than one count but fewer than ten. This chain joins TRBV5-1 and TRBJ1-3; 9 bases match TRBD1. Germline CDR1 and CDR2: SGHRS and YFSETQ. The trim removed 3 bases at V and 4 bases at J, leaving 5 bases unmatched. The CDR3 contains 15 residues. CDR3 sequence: CASSWGQGWGNTIYF. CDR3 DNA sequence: TGCGCCAGCAGCTGGGGACAGGGATGGGGAAACACCATATATTTT.

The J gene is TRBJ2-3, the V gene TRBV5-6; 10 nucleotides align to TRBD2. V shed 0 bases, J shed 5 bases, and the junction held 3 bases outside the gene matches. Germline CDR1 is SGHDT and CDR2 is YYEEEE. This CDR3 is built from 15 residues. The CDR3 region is CASSLEREGQDTQYF. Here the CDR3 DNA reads TGTGCCAGCAGCTTGGAGCGGGAGGGTCAAGATACGCAGTATTTT.

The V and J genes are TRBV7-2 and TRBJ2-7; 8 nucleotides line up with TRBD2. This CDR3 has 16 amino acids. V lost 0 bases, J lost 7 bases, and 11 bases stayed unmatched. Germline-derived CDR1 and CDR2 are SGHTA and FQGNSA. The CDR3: CASSLAPPRRGAEQYF. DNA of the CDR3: TGTGCCAGCAGCTTAGCCCCGCCGCGGCGGGGGGCAGAGCAGTACTTC.

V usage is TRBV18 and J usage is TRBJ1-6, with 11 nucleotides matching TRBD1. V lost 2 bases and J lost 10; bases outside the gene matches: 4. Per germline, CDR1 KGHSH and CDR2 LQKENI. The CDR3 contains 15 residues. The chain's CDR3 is CASSPGQGAVSPLHF. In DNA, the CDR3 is TGTGCCAGCTCACCAGGACAGGGGGCTGTCTCACCCCTCCACTTT.

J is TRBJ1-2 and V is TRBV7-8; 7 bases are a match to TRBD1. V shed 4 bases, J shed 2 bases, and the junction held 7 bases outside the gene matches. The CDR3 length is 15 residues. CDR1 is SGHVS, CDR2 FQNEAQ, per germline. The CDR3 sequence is CASSSLLTGNYGYTF. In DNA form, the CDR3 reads TGTGCCAGCAGCTCCCTTTTGACAGGGAACTATGGCTACACCTTC.